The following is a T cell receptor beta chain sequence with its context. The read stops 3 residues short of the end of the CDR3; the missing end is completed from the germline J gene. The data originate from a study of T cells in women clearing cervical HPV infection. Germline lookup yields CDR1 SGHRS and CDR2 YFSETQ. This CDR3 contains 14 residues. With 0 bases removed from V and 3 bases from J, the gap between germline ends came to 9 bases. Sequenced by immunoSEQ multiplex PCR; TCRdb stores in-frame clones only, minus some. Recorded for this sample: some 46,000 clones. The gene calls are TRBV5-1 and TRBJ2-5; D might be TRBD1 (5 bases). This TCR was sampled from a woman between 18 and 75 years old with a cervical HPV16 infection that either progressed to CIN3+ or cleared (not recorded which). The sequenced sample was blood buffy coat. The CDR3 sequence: CASSLAGLKETQYF. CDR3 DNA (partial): TGCGCCAGCAGCTTGGCAGGGCTAAAAGAGACC.